Listed below are T cell receptor beta chains from one sample, sequenced in a study of beta chain features in type 1 diabetes. The protocol was immunoSEQ multiplex PCR, while the TCRdb copy is restricted to in-frame clones and leaves out a portion. The repertoire holds about 150,000 clones, with about 9.1% as singletons. Sequencing was carried out using central memory CD4+ T cells from blood. The receptors derive from a woman aged 18-29 years in good health. Both conserved end residues are part of each CDR3. D genes are given only for firm matches. Size tells how often a clone was seen (once, few, many) or the class of an expanded clone, and some rows leave it out.

CASSLVAQARYTDTQYF,TGTGCCAGCAGCTTAGTAGCTCAAGCTAGGTACACAGATACGCAGTATTTT,17,few,-,TRBJ2-3,TRBV7-2
CASSRTGTSSRAEQFF,TGCGCCAGCAGCAGGACCGGGACTAGCAGCAGGGCTGAGCAGTTCTTC,16,-,TRBD2,TRBJ2-1,TRBV5-1
CASSLSGRAQETQYF,TGCGCCAGCAGCTTAAGCGGGAGGGCCCAAGAGACCCAGTACTTC,15,-,TRBD2,TRBJ2-5,TRBV5-1
CASRPPGQGPDTQYF,TGCGCCAGCCGCCCCCCGGGACAGGGACCAGATACGCAGTATTTT,15,few,TRBD1,TRBJ2-3,TRBV5-1
CASSWQGQGAYEQYF,TGCGCCAGCAGCTGGCAGGGACAGGGGGCCTACGAGCAGTACTTC,15,-,TRBD1,TRBJ2-7,TRBV5-1
CASSLGRDYGYTF,TGTGCCAGCAGCTTAGGCCGGGACTATGGCTACACCTTC,13,few,-,TRBJ1-2,TRBV7-3
CASSHARGNTEAFF,TGTGCCAGCAGCCATGCAAGGGGGAACACTGAAGCTTTCTTT,14,few,-,TRBJ1-1,TRBV11-2
CAWSGTSFTDTQYF,TGTGCCTGGAGTGGCACTAGTTTTACAGATACGCAGTATTTT,14,few,-,TRBJ2-3,TRBV30
CASSLGQQYGYTF,TGTGCCAGCAGCTTGGGACAGCAATATGGCTACACCTTC,13,-,TRBD1,TRBJ1-2,TRBV11-2
CASSPDLAGGTDTQYF,TGCGCCAGCAGCCCTGACCTAGCGGGAGGAACAGATACGCAGTATTTT,16,-,TRBD2,TRBJ2-3,TRBV5-1
CASSERQGASGNTIYF,TGTGCCAGCAGCGAAAGACAGGGGGCTTCTGGAAACACCATATATTTT,16,-,TRBD1,TRBJ1-3,TRBV7-8
CASSQEIAGTNYGYTF,TGCGCCAGCAGCCAAGAGATCGCGGGGACGAACTATGGCTACACCTTC,16,many,-,TRBJ1-2,TRBV4-1
CSVLGRGRYEQYF,TGCAGCGTGCTAGGCAGGGGGCGATACGAGCAGTACTTC,13,few,TRBD1,TRBJ2-7,TRBV29-1
CASSYGQGGGYTF,TGTGCCAGCAGCTACGGACAGGGGGGCGGCTACACCTTC,13,few,TRBD1,TRBJ1-2,TRBV11-2
CASSPGQGAWTEAFF,TGTGCCAGCAGCCCTGGACAGGGGGCATGGACTGAAGCTTTCTTT,15,few,TRBD1,TRBJ1-1,TRBV5-5
CASSQGGGGQETQYF,TGTGCCAGCAGCCAAGGTGGGGGGGGGCAAGAGACCCAGTACTTC,15,-,TRBD2,TRBJ2-5,TRBV4-2
CASSEQGGTEAFF,TGTGCCAGCAGCGAGCAGGGAGGGACTGAAGCTTTCTTT,13,-,-,TRBJ1-1,TRBV11-2
CASSLATSGGVRQETQYF,TGTGCCAGCAGCTTAGCCACTAGCGGGGGGGTGAGGCAAGAGACCCAGTACTTC,18,few,TRBD2,TRBJ2-5,TRBV7-2
CASSPGLAGGPSGETQYF,TGTGCCAGCAGCCCGGGACTAGCGGGAGGGCCCTCAGGAGAGACCCAGTACTTC,18,few,TRBD2,TRBJ2-5,TRBV9
CASSLQGAISYEQYF,TGCGCCAGCAGCTTACAGGGGGCTATCTCCTACGAGCAGTACTTC,15,few,TRBD1,TRBJ2-7,TRBV5-1
CASSWGDRGTEAFF,TGTGCCAGCAGCTGGGGGGACAGGGGAACTGAAGCTTTCTTT,14,once,TRBD1,TRBJ1-1,TRBV11-2
CASSSLGQGAASAKNIQYF,TGTGCCAGCAGCTCCCTTGGACAGGGGGCAGCCTCTGCCAAAAACATTCAGTACTTC,19,-,TRBD1,TRBJ2-4,TRBV5-6
CASSFHGQGALGGELFF,TGTGCCAGCAGCTTCCATGGACAGGGGGCATTGGGCGGGGAGCTGTTTTTT,17,few,TRBD1,TRBJ2-2,TRBV7-2
CAISAGVTNEKLFF,TGTGCCATCAGTGCCGGGGTAACTAATGAAAAACTGTTTTTT,14,-,-,TRBJ1-4,TRBV10-3
CASSVAAGGQVEQFF,TGTGCCAGCAGCGTAGCAGCGGGGGGGCAAGTTGAGCAGTTCTTC,15,few,TRBD2,TRBJ2-1,TRBV9
CASSPPNSYNEQFF,TGTGCCAGCTCACCACCTAACTCCTACAATGAGCAGTTCTTC,14,-,-,TRBJ2-1,TRBV18
CASSPGATGELFF,TGTGCCAGTAGCCCAGGGGCCACCGGGGAGCTGTTTTTT,13,few,-,TRBJ2-2,TRBV19
CASSSTVSNEKLFF,TGTGCCAGCAGCTCGACAGTTAGTAATGAAAAACTGTTTTTT,14,few,-,TRBJ1-4,TRBV5-4
CSVGEESADTQYF,TGCAGCGTTGGGGAGGAGAGCGCAGATACGCAGTATTTT,13,few,-,TRBJ2-3,TRBV29-1
CASSLGYGDTEAFF,TGTGCCAGCAGTTTAGGCTATGGAGACACTGAAGCTTTCTTT,14,-,-,TRBJ1-1,TRBV27
CASSPGNNLGTQYF,TGTGCCAGCAGTCCCGGGAACAACCTCGGTACGCAGTATTTT,14,few,-,TRBJ2-3,TRBV2
CATSYPGETQYF,TGTGCCACCAGCTATCCGGGGGAGACCCAGTACTTC,12,-,-,TRBJ2-5,TRBV15
CATQGESYGYTF,TGTGCCACACAGGGGGAGTCCTATGGCTACACCTTC,12,-,TRBD1,TRBJ1-2,TRBV10-3
CASSLEADGYTF,TGTGCCAGCAGCTTAGAGGCTGATGGCTACACCTTC,12,-,-,TRBJ1-2,TRBV11-2
CASSLSSRRGPGQYF,TGTGCCAGCAGCTTAAGTTCCCGTAGGGGTCCAGGGCAGTACTTC,15,-,-,TRBJ2-7,TRBV7-2
CASSYPSGSSYEQYF,TGTGCCAGCAGTTACCCTAGCGGGAGCTCCTACGAGCAGTACTTC,15,-,TRBD2,TRBJ2-7,TRBV6-5
CARRGRKEQYF,TGCGCCAGGCGGGGGCGGAAGGAGCAGTACTTC,11,many,-,TRBJ2-7,TRBV23-1
CASARTDRETQYF,TGTGCCAGCGCCCGGACAGACCGCGAGACCCAGTACTTC,13,few,-,TRBJ2-5,TRBV25-1
CASSLQGAYTDTQYF,TGTGCCAGCAGCCTACAGGGGGCCTACACAGATACGCAGTATTTT,15,-,TRBD1,TRBJ2-3,TRBV7-3
CASSLGDSYGYTF,TGCGCCAGCAGCTTGGGGGACTCCTATGGCTACACCTTC,13,-,-,TRBJ1-2,TRBV5-1
CASSQHTTGTYEQYF,TGCGCCAGCAGCCAACATACGACAGGGACCTACGAGCAGTACTTC,15,few,TRBD1,TRBJ2-7,TRBV4-1
CASSVGLAGADTQYF,TGTGCCAGCAGCGTGGGGCTAGCGGGCGCAGATACGCAGTATTTT,15,few,TRBD2,TRBJ2-3,TRBV9
CSVVRGLPYEQYF,TGCAGCGTTGTAAGGGGCCTGCCCTACGAGCAGTACTTC,13,few,-,TRBJ2-7,TRBV29-1
CASSEQGQGNSPLHF,TGTGCCAGCAGTGAACAGGGACAGGGGAATTCACCCCTCCACTTT,15,few,TRBD1,TRBJ1-6,TRBV2
CASSPGGLAGESEQFF,TGTGCCAGCTCACCAGGGGGACTAGCGGGGGAGAGTGAGCAGTTCTTC,16,few,TRBD2,TRBJ2-1,TRBV18
CASSLTGAYTEAFF,TGTGCCAGCAGTCTGACAGGGGCCTACACTGAAGCTTTCTTT,14,few,TRBD1,TRBJ1-1,TRBV6-1
CAWSLGNTGELFF,TGTGCCTGGAGCCTAGGTAACACCGGGGAGCTGTTTTTT,13,few,-,TRBJ2-2,TRBV30
CASSYTGVRNEKLFF,TGTGCCAGCAGCTATACAGGGGTTCGGAATGAAAAACTGTTTTTT,15,few,TRBD1,TRBJ1-4,TRBV7-9
CACGEVGAFF,TGTGCCTGCGGCGAGGTCGGCGCTTTCTTT,10,few,-,TRBJ1-1,TRBV30
CATFRDRSYNEQFF,TGTGCCACCTTCCGGGACAGGAGCTACAATGAGCAGTTCTTC,14,-,TRBD1,TRBJ2-1,TRBV5-4
CAWRQPGTGLSYEQYF,TGTGCCTGGCGTCAGCCCGGGACAGGCCTCTCCTACGAGCAGTACTTC,16,few,TRBD1,TRBJ2-7,TRBV30
CASKPGQGSGDTQYF,TGTGCCAGCAAACCGGGACAGGGTTCCGGAGATACGCAGTATTTT,15,few,TRBD1,TRBJ2-3,TRBV6-1
CASKVVDRNTGELFF,TGTGCCAGCAAAGTAGTGGACAGGAACACCGGGGAGCTGTTTTTT,15,-,-,TRBJ2-2,TRBV19
CASSPTPQGANEQFF,TGCGCCAGCAGCCCCACCCCACAGGGGGCAAATGAGCAGTTCTTC,15,few,TRBD1,TRBJ2-1,TRBV4-1
CAWIRSGSRGTYEQYF,TGTGCCTGGATTCGTAGCGGGAGTAGAGGGACCTACGAGCAGTACTTC,16,few,TRBD2,TRBJ2-7,TRBV30
CASSYSGAGNTEAFF,TGTGCCAGCAGTTACTCGGGGGCCGGTAACACTGAAGCTTTCTTT,15,few,-,TRBJ1-1,TRBV6-6
CASSQVGGFGRAFEQFF,TGCGCCAGCAGCCAAGTAGGGGGCTTCGGGAGGGCCTTCGAGCAGTTCTTC,17,few,-,TRBJ2-1,TRBV4-1